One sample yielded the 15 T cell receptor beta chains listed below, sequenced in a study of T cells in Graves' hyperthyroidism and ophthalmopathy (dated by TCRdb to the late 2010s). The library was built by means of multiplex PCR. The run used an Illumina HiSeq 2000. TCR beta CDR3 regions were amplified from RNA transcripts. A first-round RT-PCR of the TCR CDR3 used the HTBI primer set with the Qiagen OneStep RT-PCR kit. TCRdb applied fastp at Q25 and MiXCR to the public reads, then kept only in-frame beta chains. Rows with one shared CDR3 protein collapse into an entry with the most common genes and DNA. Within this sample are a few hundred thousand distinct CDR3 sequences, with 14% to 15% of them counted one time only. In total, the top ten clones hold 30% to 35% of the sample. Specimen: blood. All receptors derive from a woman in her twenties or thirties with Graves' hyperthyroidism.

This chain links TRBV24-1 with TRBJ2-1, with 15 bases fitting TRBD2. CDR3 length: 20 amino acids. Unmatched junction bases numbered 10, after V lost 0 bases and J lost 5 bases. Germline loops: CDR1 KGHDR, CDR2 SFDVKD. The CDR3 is CATSDLPGLAGGAYDNEQFF. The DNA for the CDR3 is TGTGCCACCAGTGATTTGCCCGGACTAGCGGGAGGGGCCTACGACAATGAGCAGTTCTTC.

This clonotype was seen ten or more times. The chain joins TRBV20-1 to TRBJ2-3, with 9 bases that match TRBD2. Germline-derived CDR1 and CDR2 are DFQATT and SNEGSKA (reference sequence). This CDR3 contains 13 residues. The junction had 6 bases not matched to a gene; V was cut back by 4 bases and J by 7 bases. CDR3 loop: CSATLAGFHTQYF. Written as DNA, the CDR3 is TGCAGTGCTACGCTAGCGGGATTCCATACGCAGTATTTT.

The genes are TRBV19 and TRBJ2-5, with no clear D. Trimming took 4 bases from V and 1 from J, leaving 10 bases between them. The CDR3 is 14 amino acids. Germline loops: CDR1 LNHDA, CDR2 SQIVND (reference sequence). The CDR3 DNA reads TGTGCCAGTAGTACTCGGACCCTCCAAGAGACCCAGTACTTC. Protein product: CASSTRTLQETQYF.

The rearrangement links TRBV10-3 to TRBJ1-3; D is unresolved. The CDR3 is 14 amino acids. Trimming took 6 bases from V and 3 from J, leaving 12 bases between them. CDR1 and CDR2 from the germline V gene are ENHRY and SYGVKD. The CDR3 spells CAIRGTANGNTIYF. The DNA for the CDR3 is TGTGCCATCAGGGGAACGGCAAATGGAAACACCATATATTTT.

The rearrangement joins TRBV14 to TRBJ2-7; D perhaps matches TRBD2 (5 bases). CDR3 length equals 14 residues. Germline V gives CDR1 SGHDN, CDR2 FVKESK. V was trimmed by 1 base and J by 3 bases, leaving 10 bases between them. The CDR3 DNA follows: TGTGCCAGCAGCCAAGGTTCGGGATTCTACGAGCAGTACTTC. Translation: CASSQGSGFYEQYF.

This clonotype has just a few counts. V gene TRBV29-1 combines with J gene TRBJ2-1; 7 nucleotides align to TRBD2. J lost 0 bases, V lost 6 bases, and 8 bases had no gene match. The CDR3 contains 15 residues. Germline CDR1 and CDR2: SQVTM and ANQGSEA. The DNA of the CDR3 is TGCAGCGTAGAGGTCCGACTAGCCTCCTACAATGAGCAGTTCTTC. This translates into CSVEVRLASYNEQFF.

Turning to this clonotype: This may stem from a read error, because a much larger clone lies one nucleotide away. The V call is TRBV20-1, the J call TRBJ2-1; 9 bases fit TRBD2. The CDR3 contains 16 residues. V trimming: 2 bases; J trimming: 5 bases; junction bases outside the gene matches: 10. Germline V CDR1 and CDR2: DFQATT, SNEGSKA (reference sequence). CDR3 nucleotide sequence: TGCAGTGCTAGAATCTCCCCAGCGGGAGGCCACAATGAGCAGTTCTTC. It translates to CSARISPAGGHNEQFF.

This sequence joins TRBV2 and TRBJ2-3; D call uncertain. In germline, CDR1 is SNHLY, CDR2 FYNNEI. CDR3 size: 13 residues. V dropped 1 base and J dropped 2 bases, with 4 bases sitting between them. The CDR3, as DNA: TGTGCCAGCAGTGAAGAGTTCACAGATACGCAGTATTTT. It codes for CASSEEFTDTQYF.

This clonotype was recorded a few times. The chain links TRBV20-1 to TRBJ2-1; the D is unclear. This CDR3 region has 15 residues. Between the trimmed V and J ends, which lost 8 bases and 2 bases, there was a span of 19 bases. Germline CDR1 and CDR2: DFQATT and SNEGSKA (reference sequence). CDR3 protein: CSTLGGGPTYNEQFF. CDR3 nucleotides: TGCAGTACCCTTGGTGGTGGGCCCACCTACAATGAGCAGTTCTTC.

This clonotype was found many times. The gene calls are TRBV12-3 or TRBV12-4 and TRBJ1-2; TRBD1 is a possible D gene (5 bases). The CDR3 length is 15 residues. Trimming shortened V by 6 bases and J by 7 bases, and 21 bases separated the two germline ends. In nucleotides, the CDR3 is TGTGCCAGCAGCAAAACAGGACGAGGGGCCGGTGGCTACACCTTC. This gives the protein CASSKTGRGAGGYTF.

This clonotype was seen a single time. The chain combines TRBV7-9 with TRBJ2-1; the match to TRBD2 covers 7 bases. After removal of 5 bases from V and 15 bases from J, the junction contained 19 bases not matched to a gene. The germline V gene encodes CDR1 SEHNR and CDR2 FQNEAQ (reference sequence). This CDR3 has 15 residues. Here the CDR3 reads CASSTTSNYYLLRFF. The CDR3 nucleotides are TGTGCCAGCAGCACGACTAGCAATTATTACCTTTTAAGGTTCTTC.

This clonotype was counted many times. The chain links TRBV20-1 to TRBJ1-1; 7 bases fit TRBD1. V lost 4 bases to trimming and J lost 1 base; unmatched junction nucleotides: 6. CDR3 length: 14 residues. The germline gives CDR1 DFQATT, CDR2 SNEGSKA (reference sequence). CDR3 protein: CSAKDRVRNTEAFF. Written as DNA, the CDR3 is TGCAGTGCTAAAGACAGGGTCAGGAACACTGAAGCTTTCTTT.

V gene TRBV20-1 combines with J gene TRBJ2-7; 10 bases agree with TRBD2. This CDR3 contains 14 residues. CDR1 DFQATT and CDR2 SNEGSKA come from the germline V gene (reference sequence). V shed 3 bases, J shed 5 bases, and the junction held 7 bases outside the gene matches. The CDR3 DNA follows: TGCAGTGCTAGGAGCGGGAGGGGAAGGAACGAGCAGTACTTC. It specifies CSARSGRGRNEQYF.

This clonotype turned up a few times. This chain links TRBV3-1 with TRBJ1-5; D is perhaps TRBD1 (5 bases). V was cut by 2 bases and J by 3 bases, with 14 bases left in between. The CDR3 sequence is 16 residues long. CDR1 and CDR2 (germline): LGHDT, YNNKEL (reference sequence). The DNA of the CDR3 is TGTGCCAGCAGCCAACGGGGGGTAGGGATCAATCAGCCCCAGCATTTT. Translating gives CASSQRGVGINQPQHF. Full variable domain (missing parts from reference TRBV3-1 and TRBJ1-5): DTAVSQTPKYLVTQMGNDKSIKCEQNLGHDTMYWYKQDSKKFLKIMFSYNNKELIINETVPNRFSPKSPDKAHLNLHINSLELGDSAVYFCASSQRGVGINQPQHFGDGTRLSIL.

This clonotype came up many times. The CDR3 is CASSLGGEHYGYTF. Here the CDR3 DNA reads TGTGCCAGCAGTTTAGGGGGGGAACACTATGGCTACACCTTC. This rearrangement joins TRBV28 to TRBJ1-2; tentatively, D is TRBD1 (5 bases). The CDR3 is 14 residues long. The V gene lost 2 bases and the J gene lost 3 bases, with 10 bases spanning the gap. CDR1 is MDHEN, CDR2 SYDVKM, per germline.